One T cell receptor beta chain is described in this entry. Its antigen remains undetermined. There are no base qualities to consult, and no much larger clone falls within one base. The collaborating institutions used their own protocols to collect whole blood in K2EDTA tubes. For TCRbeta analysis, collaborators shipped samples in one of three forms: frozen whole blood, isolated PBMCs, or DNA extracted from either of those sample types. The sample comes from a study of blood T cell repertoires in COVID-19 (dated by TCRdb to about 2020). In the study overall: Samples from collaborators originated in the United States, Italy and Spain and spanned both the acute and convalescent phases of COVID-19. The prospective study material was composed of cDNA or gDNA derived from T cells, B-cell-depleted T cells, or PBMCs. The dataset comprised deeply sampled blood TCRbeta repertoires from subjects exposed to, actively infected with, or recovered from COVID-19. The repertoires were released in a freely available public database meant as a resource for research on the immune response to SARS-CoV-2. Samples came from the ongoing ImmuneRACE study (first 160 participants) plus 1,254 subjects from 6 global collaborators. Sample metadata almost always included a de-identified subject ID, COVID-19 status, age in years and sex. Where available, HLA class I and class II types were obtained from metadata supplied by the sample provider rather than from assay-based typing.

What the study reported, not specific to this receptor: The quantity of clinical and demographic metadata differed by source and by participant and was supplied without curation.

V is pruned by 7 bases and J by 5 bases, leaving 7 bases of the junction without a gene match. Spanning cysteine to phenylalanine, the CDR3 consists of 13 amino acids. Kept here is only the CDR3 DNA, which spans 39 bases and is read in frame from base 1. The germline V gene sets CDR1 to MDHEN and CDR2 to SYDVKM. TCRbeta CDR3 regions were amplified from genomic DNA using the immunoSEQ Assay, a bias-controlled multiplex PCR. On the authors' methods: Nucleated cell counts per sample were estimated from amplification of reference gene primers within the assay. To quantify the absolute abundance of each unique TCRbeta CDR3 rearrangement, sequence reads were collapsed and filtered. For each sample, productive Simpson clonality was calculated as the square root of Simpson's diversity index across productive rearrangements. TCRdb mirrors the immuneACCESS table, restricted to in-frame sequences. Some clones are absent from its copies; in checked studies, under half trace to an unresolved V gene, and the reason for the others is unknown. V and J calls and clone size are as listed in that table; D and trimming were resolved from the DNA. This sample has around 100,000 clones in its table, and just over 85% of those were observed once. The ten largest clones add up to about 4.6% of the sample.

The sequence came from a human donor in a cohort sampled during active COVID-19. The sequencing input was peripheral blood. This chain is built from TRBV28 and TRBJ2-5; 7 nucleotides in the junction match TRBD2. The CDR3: CASKGGSGETQYF. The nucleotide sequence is TGTGCCAGCAAAGGCGGGAGTGGCGAGACCCAGTACTTC.